Below, 3 T cell receptor beta chains from the same sample are listed, as sequenced in a study of blood T cell repertoires in COVID-19. The protocol was immunoSEQ multiplex PCR, while the TCRdb copy is restricted to in-frame clones and leaves out a portion. The sample holds about 100,000 clones; 87% are singletons and the top ten take 2% to 2.5%. The sample was peripheral blood. These receptors all stem from a middle-aged man with active COVID-19.

This chain connects TRBV5-1 to TRBJ2-2, with D possibly TRBD1 on 5 matching bases. Germline V gene sequence: CDR1 SGHRS, CDR2 YFSETQ. Trimming cost V 4 bases and J 5 bases, with 12 bases left between them. CDR3 size: 14 residues. CDR3 in amino acids: CASSIGHKTGELFF. The DNA for the CDR3 is TGCGCCAGCAGCATTGGACATAAAACCGGGGAGCTGTTTTTT.

The chain is built from TRBV11-1 and TRBJ2-1, with 9 positions matching TRBD2. Germline V gene lookup returns CDR1 SGHAT and CDR2 FQDESV (reference sequence). Unmatched junction bases numbered 5, after V lost 5 bases and J lost 9 bases. The CDR3 runs to 13 residues. CDR3 in amino acids: CASSVSGGSEQFF. The CDR3 DNA reads TGTGCCAGCAGCGTTAGCGGGGGTAGTGAGCAGTTCTTC.

V and J are TRBV6-2 or TRBV6-3 and TRBJ2-7, with D possibly matching TRBD2 (6 bases). Germline CDR1 is MNHEY and CDR2 is SVGEGT. With 5 bases removed from V and 5 bases from J, the gap between germline ends came to 13 bases. The length of the CDR3 is 13 residues. The CDR3 region is CASSRPGLHEQYF. The CDR3 DNA reads as TGTGCCAGCAGTCGCCCGGGACTGCACGAGCAGTACTTC.